Listed here is a single T cell receptor beta chain. Its antigen remains unknown. This sample was included in a study of T-cell memory formation after mild COVID-19. The overall study: TCR clustering was largely donor specific. Study-wide results and caveats: From day 15 to 85, contracting clones were balanced between CD4 and CD8, whereas later expanders leaned toward CD4+. Largely, contracting CD4+ clones fell within CM and EM, and contracting CD8+ clones within EMRA.

TCR alpha and TCR beta cDNA libraries carrying sample barcodes and UMIs came from 5'RACE with constant-segment primers. TCRdb re-analysed the 5' RACE reads in MiXCR, keeping a single row per CDR3 protein. The sample lists some 210,000 distinct CDR3 sequences, around 26% occurring once. The clonotype comes from an adult woman who had mild COVID-19 (a few samples of this study predate the infection). Cell type and time point are not known. Sequencing used PBMCs or a T cell subset sorted from them (not recorded which).

The CDR3 reads CASSPGTDYSNQPQHF. For the CDR3, the DNA is TGTGCCAGCAGTCCCGGGACAGACTATAGCAATCAGCCCCAGCATTTT. J is TRBJ1-5 and V is TRBV28; 7 bases are a match to TRBD1. V shed 5 bases, J shed 0 bases, and the junction held 7 bases outside the gene matches. This CDR3 has 16 residues. The germline V gene encodes CDR1 MDHEN and CDR2 SYDVKM.